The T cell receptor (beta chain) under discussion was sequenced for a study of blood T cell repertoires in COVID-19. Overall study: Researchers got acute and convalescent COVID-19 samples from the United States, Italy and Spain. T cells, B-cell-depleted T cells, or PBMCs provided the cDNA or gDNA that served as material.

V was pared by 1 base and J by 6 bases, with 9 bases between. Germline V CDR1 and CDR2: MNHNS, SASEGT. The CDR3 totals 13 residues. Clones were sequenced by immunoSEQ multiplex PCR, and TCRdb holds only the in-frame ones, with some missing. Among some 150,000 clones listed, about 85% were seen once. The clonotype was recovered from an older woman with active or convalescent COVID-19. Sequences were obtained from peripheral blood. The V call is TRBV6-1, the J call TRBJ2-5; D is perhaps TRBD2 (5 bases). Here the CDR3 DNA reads TGTGCCAGCAGTGAAGGTGACGGGAAGACCCAGTACTTC. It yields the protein CASSEGDGKTQYF.